This paragraph reports one T cell receptor (beta chain). This record belongs to a study of blood T cell repertoires in COVID-19. Germline V CDR1 and CDR2: SGHVS, FQNEAQ. The CDR3 length is 15 residues. V lost 8 bases and J 0 bases, leaving 16 bases between the germline ends. Profiling relied on immunoSEQ multiplex PCR, and the TCRdb table lists in-frame clones only, not all of them. The sample shows around 300,000 clones, nearly 90% of them seen only once. This receptor was obtained from a woman in her fifties or sixties who had recovered from COVID-19. The chain carries TRBV7-8 and TRBJ1-2, with D tentatively TRBD1 (5 bases). Specimen: PBMCs or T cells enriched from blood (not recorded which). DNA of the CDR3: TGTGCCAGCGGGCGACAGCGCATAGCTAACTATGGCTACACCTTC. Protein product: CASGRQRIANYGYTF.